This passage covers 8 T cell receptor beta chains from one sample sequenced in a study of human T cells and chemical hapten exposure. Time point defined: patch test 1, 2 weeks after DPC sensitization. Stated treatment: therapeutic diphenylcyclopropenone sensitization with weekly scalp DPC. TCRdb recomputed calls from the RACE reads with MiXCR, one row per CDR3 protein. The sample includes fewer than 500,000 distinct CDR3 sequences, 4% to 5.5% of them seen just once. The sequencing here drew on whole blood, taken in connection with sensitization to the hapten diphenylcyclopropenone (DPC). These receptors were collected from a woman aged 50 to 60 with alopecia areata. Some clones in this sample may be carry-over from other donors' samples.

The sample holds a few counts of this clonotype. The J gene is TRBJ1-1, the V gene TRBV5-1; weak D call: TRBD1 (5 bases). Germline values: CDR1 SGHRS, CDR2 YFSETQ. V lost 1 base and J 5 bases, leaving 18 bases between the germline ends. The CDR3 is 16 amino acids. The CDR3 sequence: CASSLYQGPAGTEAFF. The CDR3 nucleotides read TGCGCCAGCAGCTTGTACCAGGGACCCGCTGGGACTGAAGCTTTCTTT.

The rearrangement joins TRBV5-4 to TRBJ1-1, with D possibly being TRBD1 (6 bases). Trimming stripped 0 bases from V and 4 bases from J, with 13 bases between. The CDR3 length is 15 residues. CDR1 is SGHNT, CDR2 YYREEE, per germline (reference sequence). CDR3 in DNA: TGTGCCAGCAGCTTGGATGCGGGGGCTGGCACTGAAGCTTTCTTT. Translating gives CASSLDAGAGTEAFF.

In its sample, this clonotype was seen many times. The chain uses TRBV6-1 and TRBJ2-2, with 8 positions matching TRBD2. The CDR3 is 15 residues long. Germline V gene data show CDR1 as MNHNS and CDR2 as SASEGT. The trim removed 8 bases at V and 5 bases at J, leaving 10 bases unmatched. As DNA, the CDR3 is TGTGCCAGCGAGGCCAGCGGGAGCGGAACCGGGGAGCTGTTTTTT. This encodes CASEASGSGTGELFF.

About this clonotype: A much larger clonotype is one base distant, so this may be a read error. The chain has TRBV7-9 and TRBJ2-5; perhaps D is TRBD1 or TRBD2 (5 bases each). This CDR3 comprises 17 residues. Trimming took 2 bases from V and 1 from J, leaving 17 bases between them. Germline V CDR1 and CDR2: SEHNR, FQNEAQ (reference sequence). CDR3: CASSLNLIGAFQETQYF. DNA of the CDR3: TGTGCCAGCAGCTTAAATCTTATCGGGGCCTTCCAAGAGACCCAGTACTTC.

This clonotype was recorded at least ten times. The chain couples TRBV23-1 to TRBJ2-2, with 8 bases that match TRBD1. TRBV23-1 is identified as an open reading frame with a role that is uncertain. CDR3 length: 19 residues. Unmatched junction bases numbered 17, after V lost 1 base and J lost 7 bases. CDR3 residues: CASSQWITVGQVGGGELFF. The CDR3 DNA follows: TGCGCCAGCAGTCAATGGATCACCGTGGGACAGGTCGGAGGCGGGGAGCTGTTTTTT.

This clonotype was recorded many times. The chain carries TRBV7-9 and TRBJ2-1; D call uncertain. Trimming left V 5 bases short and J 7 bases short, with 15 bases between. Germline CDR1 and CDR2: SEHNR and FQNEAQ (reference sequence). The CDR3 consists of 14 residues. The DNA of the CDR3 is TGTGCCAGCAGCCCAGATGGGGTCCGAAATGAGCAGTTCTTC. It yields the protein CASSPDGVRNEQFF. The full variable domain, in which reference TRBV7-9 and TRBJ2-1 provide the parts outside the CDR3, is DTGVSQNPRHKITKRGQNVTFRCDPISEHNRLYWYRQTLGQGPEFLTYFQNEAQLEKSRLLSDRFSAERPKGSFSTLEIQRTEQGDSAMYLCASSPDGVRNEQFFGPGTRLTVL.

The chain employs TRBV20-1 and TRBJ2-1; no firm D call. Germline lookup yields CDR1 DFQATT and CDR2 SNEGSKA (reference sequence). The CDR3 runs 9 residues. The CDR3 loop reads CRSNNEQFF. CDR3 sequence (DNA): TGCAGGTCCAACAATGAGCAGTTCTTC.

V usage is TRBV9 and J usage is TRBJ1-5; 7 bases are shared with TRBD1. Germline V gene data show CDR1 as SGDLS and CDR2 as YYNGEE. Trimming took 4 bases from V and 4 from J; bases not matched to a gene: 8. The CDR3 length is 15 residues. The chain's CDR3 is CASSSSGTVNQPQHF. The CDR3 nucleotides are TGTGCCAGCAGCTCCTCCGGGACAGTTAATCAGCCCCAGCATTTT.